The 2 T cell receptor beta chains listed next were all sequenced from one sample in a study of blood T cell repertoires in COVID-19. Profiled with immunoSEQ multiplex PCR; TCRdb holds only in-frame clones, not every one. Among approximately 300,000 clones listed, around 85% were seen once. The sample consisted of PBMCs or T cells enriched from blood (not recorded which). These TCRs come from a young woman who had been exposed to COVID-19.

The V gene is TRBV9, the J gene TRBJ2-1, with 8 nucleotides matching TRBD2. Germline lookup yields CDR1 SGDLS and CDR2 YYNGEE. The CDR3 totals 15 residues. Trimming cost V 0 bases and J 7 bases; bases outside gene matches: 6. CDR3 sequence reads: CASSVVSGSGNEQFF. CDR3 nucleotides: TGTGCCAGCAGCGTAGTCAGCGGGAGCGGTAATGAGCAGTTCTTC.

This clone was seen only once. The rearrangement joins TRBV3-1 (or the pseudogene TRBV3-2) to TRBJ2-6; D unresolved. This CDR3 region has 15 residues. Between the trimmed V and J ends, which lost 0 bases and 1 base, there was a span of 4 bases. Germline CDR1 reads LGHDT; CDR2 reads YNNKEL (reference sequence). This CDR3 is CASSQDRSGANVLTF. CDR3 coding DNA: TGTGCCAGCAGCCAAGATCGGTCTGGGGCCAACGTCCTGACTTTC.